These T cell receptor beta chains were read from a single sample in a study of blood T cells in healthy people across ages. TCRdb recomputed calls from the 5' RACE reads with MiXCR, one row per CDR3 protein. Here the sample spans 1.5 million to 2 million distinct CDR3 sequences, 28% being singletons. Sequences were obtained from blood. These receptor sequences come from a woman in her twenties or thirties in good health. Each CDR3 is given with its conserved first and last residue. A D gene is named only where the DNA matches it firmly. Clone size is shown for a subset of rows, as once, few, many or a class of expanded clone.

J gene: TRBJ2-7
D gene: TRBD1
clone size: .
V gene: TRBV14
CDR3 protein: CASSPTGAHEQYF
CDR3 DNA: TGTGCCAGCAGCCCGACAGGGGCCCACGAGCAGTACTTC

J gene: TRBJ1-5
D gene: .
clone size: .
V gene: TRBV6-5
CDR3 protein: CASSYSVPGSDQPQHF
CDR3 DNA: TGTGCCAGCAGTTACTCGGTCCCAGGGAGTGATCAGCCCCAGCATTTT

J gene: TRBJ2-5
D gene: TRBD2
clone size: few
V gene: TRBV6-1
CDR3 protein: CAITTSGRAAETQYF
CDR3 DNA: TGTGCCATCACTACTAGCGGGAGGGCGGCAGAGACCCAGTACTTC

J gene: TRBJ2-1
D gene: .
clone size: .
V gene: TRBV7-9
CDR3 protein: CASSLKRVSYNEQFF
CDR3 DNA: TGTGCCAGCAGCTTAAAGAGGGTCTCCTACAATGAGCAGTTCTTC

J gene: TRBJ2-1
D gene: .
clone size: .
V gene: TRBV9
CDR3 protein: CASRKLGGNEQFF
CDR3 DNA: TGTGCCAGCAGGAAACTCGGTGGCAATGAGCAGTTCTTC

J gene: TRBJ1-2
D gene: TRBD1
clone size: many
V gene: TRBV12-3/TRBV12-4
CDR3 protein: CASRTNPMRGQGGVSGYTF
CDR3 DNA: TGTGCCAGCAGAACAAATCCTATGCGGGGACAGGGAGGGGTTAGTGGCTACACCTTC

J gene: TRBJ2-3
D gene: .
clone size: .
V gene: TRBV5-1
CDR3 protein: CASSRPDRRTDTQYF
CDR3 DNA: TGCGCCAGCAGCCGGCCGGACCGTAGGACAGATACGCAGTATTTT

J gene: TRBJ2-1
D gene: .
clone size: .
V gene: TRBV29-1
CDR3 protein: CSVEASHGARETQFF
CDR3 DNA: TGCAGCGTTGAAGCCTCACATGGGGCAAGAGAGACCCAGTTCTTC

J gene: TRBJ2-4
D gene: .
clone size: .
V gene: TRBV18
CDR3 protein: CASSQQASYNEQYF
CDR3 DNA: TGTGCCAGCTCACAGCAGGCCAGCTACAATGAGCAGTACTTC

J gene: TRBJ2-4
D gene: TRBD2
clone size: few
V gene: TRBV5-6
CDR3 protein: CASSFGREGNIQYF
CDR3 DNA: TGTGCCAGCAGCTTCGGACGGGAGGGAAACATTCAGTACTTC

J gene: TRBJ2-1
D gene: .
clone size: .
V gene: TRBV12-3/TRBV12-4
CDR3 protein: CASRVASDEQFF
CDR3 DNA: TGTGCCAGCAGGGTGGCTAGCGATGAGCAGTTCTTC

J gene: TRBJ2-5
D gene: .
clone size: few
V gene: TRBV20-1
CDR3 protein: CSAGGVLETQYF
CDR3 DNA: TGCAGTGCTGGAGGCGTTTTAGAGACCCAGTACTTC

J gene: TRBJ2-1
D gene: .
clone size: few
V gene: TRBV7-9
CDR3 protein: CASSPWGTQLNEQFF
CDR3 DNA: TGTGCCAGCAGTCCGTGGGGGACGCAATTAAATGAGCAGTTCTTC

J gene: TRBJ2-1
D gene: TRBD2
clone size: few
V gene: TRBV6-5
CDR3 protein: CASTSSSSGRFEQFF
CDR3 DNA: TGTGCCAGCACTTCCTCTTCTAGCGGGAGGTTTGAGCAGTTCTTC

J gene: TRBJ2-4
D gene: TRBD2
clone size: many
V gene: TRBV28
CDR3 protein: CASSLGDSGGLAKNIQYF
CDR3 DNA: TGTGCCAGCAGTTTAGGGGACAGCGGGGGGTTGGCCAAAAACATTCAGTACTTC

J gene: TRBJ2-5
D gene: TRBD1
clone size: .
V gene: TRBV27
CDR3 protein: CASQRQGGYNEQYF
CDR3 DNA: TGTGCCAGTCAGAGACAGGGTGGCTACAATGAGCAGTACTTC

J gene: TRBJ2-3
D gene: TRBD2
clone size: once
V gene: TRBV7-8
CDR3 protein: CASSLPASGNPDTQYF
CDR3 DNA: TGTGCCAGCAGCTTACCTGCTAGCGGGAACCCAGATACGCAGTATTTT

J gene: TRBJ2-7
D gene: TRBD1
clone size: many
V gene: TRBV6-4
CDR3 protein: CATQGETGSDLGYF
CDR3 DNA: TGTGCCACCCAGGGGGAGACGGGGTCCGATTTGGGGTACTTC

J gene: TRBJ2-6
D gene: .
clone size: .
V gene: TRBV18
CDR3 protein: CASSPQAERSGANVLTF
CDR3 DNA: TGTGCCAGCTCACCACAAGCGGAAAGGTCTGGGGCCAACGTCCTGACTTTC

J gene: TRBJ1-1
D gene: TRBD1
clone size: .
V gene: TRBV5-4
CDR3 protein: CASSRDRGRENTEAFF
CDR3 DNA: TGTGCCAGCAGCCGGGACAGGGGAAGGGAGAACACTGAAGCTTTCTTT

J gene: TRBJ2-1
D gene: TRBD2
clone size: many
V gene: TRBV20-1
CDR3 protein: CSASRLAGGYNEQFF
CDR3 DNA: TGCAGTGCTAGTCGCCTAGCGGGGGGATACAATGAGCAGTTCTTC

J gene: TRBJ2-1
D gene: .
clone size: .
V gene: TRBV20-1
CDR3 protein: CSARPHREPIEQFF
CDR3 DNA: TGCAGTGCTAGACCCCACCGGGAGCCTATTGAGCAGTTCTTC

J gene: TRBJ2-1
D gene: TRBD2
clone size: .
V gene: TRBV18
CDR3 protein: CASSPPGTSGRTYNEQFF
CDR3 DNA: TGTGCCAGCTCACCCCCGGGGACTAGCGGGAGGACCTACAATGAGCAGTTCTTC

J gene: TRBJ2-7
D gene: .
clone size: many
V gene: TRBV7-8
CDR3 protein: CASSVGWSSYEQYF
CDR3 DNA: TGTGCCAGCAGCGTAGGGTGGAGCTCCTACGAGCAGTACTTC

J gene: TRBJ2-7
D gene: .
clone size: few
V gene: TRBV7-3
CDR3 protein: CASSISGLLGDEQYF
CDR3 DNA: TGTGCCAGCAGCATCTCCGGACTTCTCGGGGACGAGCAGTACTTC

J gene: TRBJ2-5
D gene: .
clone size: few
V gene: TRBV6-5
CDR3 protein: CASSYSKGWETQYF
CDR3 DNA: TGTGCCAGCAGTTACTCAAAAGGTTGGGAGACCCAGTACTTC

J gene: TRBJ1-2
D gene: TRBD1
clone size: .
V gene: TRBV5-1
CDR3 protein: CARSTSGTGLNGYTF
CDR3 DNA: TGCGCCAGAAGCACCTCCGGGACAGGGCTTAATGGCTACACCTTC

J gene: TRBJ2-3
D gene: .
clone size: few
V gene: TRBV4-3
CDR3 protein: CASSQGFSASDTQYF
CDR3 DNA: TGCGCCAGCAGCCAAGGATTTAGCGCCTCAGATACGCAGTATTTT

J gene: TRBJ1-4
D gene: .
clone size: .
V gene: TRBV20-1
CDR3 protein: CSARDVGRPNEKLFF
CDR3 DNA: TGCAGTGCTAGAGACGTGGGACGGCCAAATGAAAAACTGTTTTTT

J gene: TRBJ2-5
D gene: .
clone size: many
V gene: TRBV9
CDR3 protein: CASSVGVGSLPETQYF
CDR3 DNA: TGTGCCAGCAGCGTAGGAGTAGGTTCCCTTCCGGAGACCCAGTACTTC

J gene: TRBJ2-1
D gene: TRBD2
clone size: .
V gene: TRBV3-1
CDR3 protein: CASSRESIAGGPGEQFF
CDR3 DNA: TGTGCCAGCAGTCGCGAGTCCATAGCGGGGGGGCCAGGAGAGCAGTTCTTC